This T cell receptor beta chain originates from a study of blood T cell repertoires in COVID-19. Study summary: Both acute and convalescent COVID-19 samples were obtained from the United States, Italy and Spain. Sample material is recorded as cDNA or gDNA derived from T cells, B-cell-depleted T cells, or PBMCs.

Per the original data handling: Using reference gene primer amplification, nucleated cell counts were estimated. The data were produced by immunoSEQ multiplex PCR, yet TCRdb's version contains in-frame clones alone and is incomplete. D and trimming come from the DNA, and the V and J calls and clone size come from that table. The sample shows roughly 250,000 clones, approximately 90% of them seen only once. The table lists this clone with a count of one. V dropped 3 bases and J dropped 4 bases, with 13 bases sitting between them. This CDR3 has 15 amino acids. Germline values: CDR1 MNHEY, CDR2 SVGAGI. The chain recombines TRBV6-5 with TRBJ1-3; D call uncertain. The receptor's source is a young man with acute or convalescent COVID-19. What was sequenced was peripheral blood. The CDR3 loop is CASSYELSAGNTIYF. The CDR3 region has the DNA TGTGCCAGCAGTTATGAACTTTCCGCAGGAAACACCATATATTTT.